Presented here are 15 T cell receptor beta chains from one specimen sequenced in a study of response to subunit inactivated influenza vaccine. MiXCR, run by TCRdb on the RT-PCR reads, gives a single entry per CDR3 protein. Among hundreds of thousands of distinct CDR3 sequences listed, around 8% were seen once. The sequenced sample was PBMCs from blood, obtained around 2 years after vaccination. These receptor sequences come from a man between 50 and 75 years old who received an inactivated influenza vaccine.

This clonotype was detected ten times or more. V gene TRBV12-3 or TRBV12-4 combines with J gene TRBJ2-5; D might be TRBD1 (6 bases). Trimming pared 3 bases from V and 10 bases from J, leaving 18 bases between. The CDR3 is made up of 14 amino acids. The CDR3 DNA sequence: TGTGCCAGCAGTTTGTCCCAGGGGACCAGGGGCCAGTACTTC. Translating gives CASSLSQGTRGQYF.

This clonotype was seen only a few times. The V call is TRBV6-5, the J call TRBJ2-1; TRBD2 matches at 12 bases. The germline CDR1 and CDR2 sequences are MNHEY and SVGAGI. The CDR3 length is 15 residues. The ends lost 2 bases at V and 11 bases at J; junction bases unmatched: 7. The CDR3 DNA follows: TGTGCCAGCAGTTACGCTAGCGGGAGGGCCGTTAAGCAGTTCTTC. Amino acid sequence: CASSYASGRAVKQFF.

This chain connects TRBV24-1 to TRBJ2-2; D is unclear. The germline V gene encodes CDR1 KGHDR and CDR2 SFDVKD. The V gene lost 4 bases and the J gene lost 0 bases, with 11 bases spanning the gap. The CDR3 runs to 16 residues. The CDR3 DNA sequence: TGTGCCACCAGTGACCCCGGCAGCTCGAACACCGGGGAGCTGTTTTTT. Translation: CATSDPGSSNTGELFF.

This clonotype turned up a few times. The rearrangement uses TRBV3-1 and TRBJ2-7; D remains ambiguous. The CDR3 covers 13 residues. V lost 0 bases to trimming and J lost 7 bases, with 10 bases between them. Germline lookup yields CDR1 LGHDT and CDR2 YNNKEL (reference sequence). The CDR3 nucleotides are TGTGCCAGCAGCCAAGATCCAGCGAGGGAGCAGTACTTC. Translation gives CASSQDPAREQYF.

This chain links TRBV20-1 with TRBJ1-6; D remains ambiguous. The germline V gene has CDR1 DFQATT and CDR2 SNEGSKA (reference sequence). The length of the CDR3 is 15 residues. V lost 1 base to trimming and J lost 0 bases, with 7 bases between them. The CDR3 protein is CSARGGSSYNSPLHF. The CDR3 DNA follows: TGCAGTGCTAGAGGTGGGAGCTCCTATAATTCACCCCTCCACTTT.

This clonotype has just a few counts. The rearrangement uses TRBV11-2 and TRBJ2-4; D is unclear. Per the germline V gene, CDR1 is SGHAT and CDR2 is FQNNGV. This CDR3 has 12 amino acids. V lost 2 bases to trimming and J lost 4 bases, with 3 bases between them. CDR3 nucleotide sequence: TGTGCCAGCAGCTTATCTAAAAACATTCAGTACTTC. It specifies CASSLSKNIQYF.

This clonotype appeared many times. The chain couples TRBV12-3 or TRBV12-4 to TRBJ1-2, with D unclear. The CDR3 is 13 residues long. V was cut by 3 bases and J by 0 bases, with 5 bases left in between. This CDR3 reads CASSFGANYGYTF. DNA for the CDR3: TGTGCCAGCAGTTTTGGTGCTAACTATGGCTACACCTTC.

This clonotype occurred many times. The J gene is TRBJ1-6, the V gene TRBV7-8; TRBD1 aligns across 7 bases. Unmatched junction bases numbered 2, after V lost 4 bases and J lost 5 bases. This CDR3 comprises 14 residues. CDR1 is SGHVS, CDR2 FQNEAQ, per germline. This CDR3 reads CASSWGQNNSPLHF. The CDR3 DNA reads TGTGCCAGCAGCTGGGGACAGAATAATTCACCCCTCCACTTT.

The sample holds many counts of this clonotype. The CDR3 protein is CASSLIALQETQYF. The CDR3 coding sequence is TGTGCCAGCAGTTTAATCGCCCTCCAAGAGACCCAGTACTTC. J is TRBJ2-5 and V is TRBV12-3 or TRBV12-4, with unresolved D. Trimming removed 2 bases from V and 1 base from J, with 8 bases in between. The CDR3 is made up of 14 amino acids.

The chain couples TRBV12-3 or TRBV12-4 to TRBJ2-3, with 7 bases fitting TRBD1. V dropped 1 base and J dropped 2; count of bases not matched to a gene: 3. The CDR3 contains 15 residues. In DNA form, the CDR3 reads TGTGCCAGCAGTTTAGACAGGGGTTACACAGATACGCAGTATTTT. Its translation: CASSLDRGYTDTQYF.

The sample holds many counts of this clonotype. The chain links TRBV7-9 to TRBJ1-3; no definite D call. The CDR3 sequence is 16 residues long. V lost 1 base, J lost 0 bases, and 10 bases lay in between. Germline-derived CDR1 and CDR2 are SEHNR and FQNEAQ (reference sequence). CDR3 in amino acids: CASSLVSAVSGNTIYF. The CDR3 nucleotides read TGTGCCAGCAGCTTAGTCTCGGCCGTCTCTGGAAACACCATATATTTT.

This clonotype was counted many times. The CDR3 loop reads CASSLTTGNYGYTF. The CDR3 nucleotides are TGTGCCAGCAGCCTCACGACAGGGAACTATGGCTACACCTTC. This chain connects TRBV16 to TRBJ1-2; 7 nucleotides agree with TRBD1. The germline V gene has CDR1 KGHSY and CDR2 FQNENV. CDR3 length: 14 amino acids. V lost 4 bases to trimming and J lost 2 bases; unmatched junction nucleotides: 4. Full variable domain (missing parts from reference TRBV16 and TRBJ1-2): GEEVAQTPKHLVRGEGQKAKLYCAPIKGHSYVFWYQQVLKNEFKFLISFQNENVFDETGMPKERFSAKCLPNSPCSLEIQATKLEDSAVYFCASSLTTGNYGYTFGSGTRLTVV.

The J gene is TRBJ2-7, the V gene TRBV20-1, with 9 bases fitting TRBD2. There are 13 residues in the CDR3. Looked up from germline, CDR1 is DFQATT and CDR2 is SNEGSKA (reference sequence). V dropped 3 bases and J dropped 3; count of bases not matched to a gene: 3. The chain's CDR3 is CSARSSGGYEQYF. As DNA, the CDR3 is TGCAGTGCTAGGAGTAGCGGGGGCTACGAGCAGTACTTC.

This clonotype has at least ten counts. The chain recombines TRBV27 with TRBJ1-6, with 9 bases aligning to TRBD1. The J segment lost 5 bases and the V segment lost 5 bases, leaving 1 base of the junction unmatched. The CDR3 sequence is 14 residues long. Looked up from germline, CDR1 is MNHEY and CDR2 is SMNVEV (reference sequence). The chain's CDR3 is CASSGTGHNSPLHF. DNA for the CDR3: TGTGCCAGCAGTGGGACAGGGCATAATTCACCCCTCCACTTT.

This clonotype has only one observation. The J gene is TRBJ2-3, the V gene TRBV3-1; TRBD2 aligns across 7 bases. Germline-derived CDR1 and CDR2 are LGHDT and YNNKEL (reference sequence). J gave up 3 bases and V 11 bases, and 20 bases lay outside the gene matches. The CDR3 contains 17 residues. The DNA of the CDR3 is TGTGCCTGCTGCCACGGCGGGGGAGCGATTTCGACAGATACGCAGTATTTT. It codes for CACCHGGGAISTDTQYF.